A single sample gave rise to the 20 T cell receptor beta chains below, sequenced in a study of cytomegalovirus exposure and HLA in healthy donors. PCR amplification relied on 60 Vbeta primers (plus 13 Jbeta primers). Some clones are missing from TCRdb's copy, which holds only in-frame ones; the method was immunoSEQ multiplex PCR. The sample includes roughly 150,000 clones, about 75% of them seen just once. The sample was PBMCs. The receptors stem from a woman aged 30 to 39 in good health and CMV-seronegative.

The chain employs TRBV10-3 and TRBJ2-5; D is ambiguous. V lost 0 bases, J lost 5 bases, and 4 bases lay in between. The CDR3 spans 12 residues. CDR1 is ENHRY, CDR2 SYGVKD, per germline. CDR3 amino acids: CAISESQETQYF. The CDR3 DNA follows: TGTGCCATCAGTGAGTCGCAGGAGACCCAGTACTTC.

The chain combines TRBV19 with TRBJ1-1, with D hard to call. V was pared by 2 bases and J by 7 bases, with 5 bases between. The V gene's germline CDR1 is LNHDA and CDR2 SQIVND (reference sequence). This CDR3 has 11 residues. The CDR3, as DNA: TGTGCCAGTAGTATACAGGTTGAAGCTTTCTTT. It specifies CASSIQVEAFF.

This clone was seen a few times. CDR3 in amino acids: CASRFSPQADSNQPQHF. DNA for the CDR3: TGTGCAAGTCGCTTTTCTCCACAGGCCGACAGCAATCAGCCCCAGCATTTT. The chain recombines TRBV12-2 with TRBJ1-5; the table's D gene call, TRBD1, was not cross checked with the DNA. TRBV12-2 is listed as a pseudogene. CDR3 length: 17 amino acids.

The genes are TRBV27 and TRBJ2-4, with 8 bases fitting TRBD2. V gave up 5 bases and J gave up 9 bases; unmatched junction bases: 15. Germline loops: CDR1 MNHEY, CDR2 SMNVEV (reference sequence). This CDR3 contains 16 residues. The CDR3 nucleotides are TGTGCCAGCAGTCCCGGGGGGGGCGCTATAAGTGGCATTCAGTACTTC. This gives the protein CASSPGGGAISGIQYF.

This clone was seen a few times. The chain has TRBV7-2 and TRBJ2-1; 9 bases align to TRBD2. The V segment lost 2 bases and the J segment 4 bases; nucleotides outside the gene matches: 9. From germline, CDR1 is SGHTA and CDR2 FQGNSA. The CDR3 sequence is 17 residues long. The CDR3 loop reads CASSLLTSGPFYNEQFF. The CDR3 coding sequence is TGTGCCAGCAGCTTATTGACTAGCGGACCTTTTTACAATGAGCAGTTCTTC.

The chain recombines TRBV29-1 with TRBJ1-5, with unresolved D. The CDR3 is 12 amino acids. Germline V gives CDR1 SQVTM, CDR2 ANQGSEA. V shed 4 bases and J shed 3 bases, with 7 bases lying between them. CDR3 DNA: TGCAGCGTTGGCGGCCTCAATCAGCCCCAGCATTTT. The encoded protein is CSVGGLNQPQHF. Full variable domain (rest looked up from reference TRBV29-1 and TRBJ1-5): SAVISQKPSRDICQRGTSLTIQCQVDSQVTMMFWYRQQPGQSLTLIATANQGSEATYESGFVIDKFPISRPNLTFSTLTVSNMSPEDSSIYLCSVGGLNQPQHFGDGTRLSIL.

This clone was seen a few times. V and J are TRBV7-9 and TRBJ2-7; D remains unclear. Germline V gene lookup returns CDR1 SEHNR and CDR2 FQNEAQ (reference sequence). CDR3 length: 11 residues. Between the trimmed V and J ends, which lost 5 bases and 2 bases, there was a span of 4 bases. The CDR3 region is CASSRTYEQYF. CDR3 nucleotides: TGTGCCAGCAGCCGTACCTACGAGCAGTACTTC.

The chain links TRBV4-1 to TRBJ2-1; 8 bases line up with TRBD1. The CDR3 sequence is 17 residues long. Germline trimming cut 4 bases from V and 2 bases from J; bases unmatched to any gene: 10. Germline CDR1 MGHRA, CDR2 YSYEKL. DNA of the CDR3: TGCGCCAGCAGCCGTGGACAGGGCTCATACGCCTACAATGAGCAGTTCTTC. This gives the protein CASSRGQGSYAYNEQFF.

In nucleotides, the CDR3 is TGTGCCAGCAGGGGGACAGGGGGCGGAAGGGAAAAACTGTTTTTT. Translating gives CASRGTGGGREKLFF. The gene calls are TRBV6-5 and TRBJ1-4; 12 positions match TRBD1. The CDR3 sequence is 15 residues long. CDR1 is MNHEY and CDR2 is SVGAGI in the germline V gene. V lost 6 bases to trimming and J lost 8 bases; unmatched junction nucleotides: 7.

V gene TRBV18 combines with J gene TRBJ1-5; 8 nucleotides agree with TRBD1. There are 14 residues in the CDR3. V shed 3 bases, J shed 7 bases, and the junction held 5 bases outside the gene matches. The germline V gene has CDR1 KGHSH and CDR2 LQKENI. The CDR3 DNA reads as TGTGCCAGCTCACCGACAGGGGCAGACCAGCCCCAGCATTTT. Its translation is CASSPTGADQPQHF. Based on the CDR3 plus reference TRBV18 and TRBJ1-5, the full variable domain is NAGVMQNPRHLVRRRGQEARLRCSPMKGHSHVYWYRQLPEEGLKFMVYLQKENIIDESGMPKERFSAEFPKEGPSILRIQQVVRGDSAAYFCASSPTGADQPQHFGDGTRLSIL.

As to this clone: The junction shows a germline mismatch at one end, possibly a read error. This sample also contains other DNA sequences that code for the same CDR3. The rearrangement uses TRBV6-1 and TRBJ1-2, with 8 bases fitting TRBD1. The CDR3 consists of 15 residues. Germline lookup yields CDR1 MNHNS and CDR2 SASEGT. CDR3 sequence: CASTERQGYNYGYTF. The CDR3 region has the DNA TGTGCCAGCACTGAAAGACAGGGGTATAACTATGGCTACACCTTC.

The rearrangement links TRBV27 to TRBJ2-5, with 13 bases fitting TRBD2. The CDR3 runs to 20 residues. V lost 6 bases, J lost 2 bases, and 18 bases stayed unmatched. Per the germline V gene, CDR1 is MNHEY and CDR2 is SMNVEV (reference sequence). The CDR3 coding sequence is TGTGCCAGCAGACCCCGACCTACTAGCGGGAGGGCCGGGGGGCAAGAGACCCAGTACTTC. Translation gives CASRPRPTSGRAGGQETQYF.

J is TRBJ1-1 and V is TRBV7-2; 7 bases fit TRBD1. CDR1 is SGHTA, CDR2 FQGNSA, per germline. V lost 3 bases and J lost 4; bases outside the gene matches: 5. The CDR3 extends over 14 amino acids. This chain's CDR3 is CASSFSTGSTEAFF. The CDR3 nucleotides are TGTGCCAGCAGCTTCTCGACAGGGAGCACTGAAGCTTTCTTT.

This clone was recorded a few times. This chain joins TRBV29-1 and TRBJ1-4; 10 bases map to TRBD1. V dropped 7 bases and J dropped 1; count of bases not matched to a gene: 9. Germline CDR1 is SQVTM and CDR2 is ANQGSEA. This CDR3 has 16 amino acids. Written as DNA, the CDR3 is TGCAGCGCTGCGCCGACAGGGGGCGAAACTAATGAAAAACTGTTTTTT. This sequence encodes CSAAPTGGETNEKLFF.

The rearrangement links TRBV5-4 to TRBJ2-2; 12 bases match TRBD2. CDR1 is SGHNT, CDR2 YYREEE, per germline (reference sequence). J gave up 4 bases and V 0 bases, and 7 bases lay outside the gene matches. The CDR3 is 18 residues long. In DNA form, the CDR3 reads TGTGCCAGCAGCTTGGGACTAGCGGGGGCCCGGGGCACCGGGGAGCTGTTTTTT. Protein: CASSLGLAGARGTGELFF.

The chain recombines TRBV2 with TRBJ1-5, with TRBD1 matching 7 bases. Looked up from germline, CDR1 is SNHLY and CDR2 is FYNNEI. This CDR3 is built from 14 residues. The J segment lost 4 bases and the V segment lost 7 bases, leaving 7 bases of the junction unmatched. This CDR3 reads CASNLRQGNQPQHF. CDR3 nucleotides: TGTGCCAGCAACCTACGACAGGGAAATCAGCCCCAGCATTTT. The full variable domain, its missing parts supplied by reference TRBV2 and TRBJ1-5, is EPEVTQTPSHQVTQMGQEVILRCVPISNHLYFYWYRQILGQKVEFLVSFYNNEISEKSEIFDDQFSVERPDGSNFTLKIRSTKLEDSAMYFCASNLRQGNQPQHFGDGTRLSIL.

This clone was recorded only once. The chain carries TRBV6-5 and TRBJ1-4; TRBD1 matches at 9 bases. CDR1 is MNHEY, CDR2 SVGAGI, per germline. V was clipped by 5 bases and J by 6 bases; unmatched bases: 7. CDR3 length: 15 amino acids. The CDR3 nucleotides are TGTGCCAGCAGTATACAGGGGGCGCGACATGAAAAACTGTTTTTT. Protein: CASSIQGARHEKLFF.

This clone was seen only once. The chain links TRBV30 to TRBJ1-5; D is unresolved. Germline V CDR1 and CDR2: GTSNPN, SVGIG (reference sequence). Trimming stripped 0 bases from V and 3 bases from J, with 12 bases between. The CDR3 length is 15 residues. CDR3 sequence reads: CAWSVGRADNQPQHF. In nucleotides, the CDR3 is TGTGCCTGGAGTGTCGGGCGGGCGGACAATCAGCCCCAGCATTTT.

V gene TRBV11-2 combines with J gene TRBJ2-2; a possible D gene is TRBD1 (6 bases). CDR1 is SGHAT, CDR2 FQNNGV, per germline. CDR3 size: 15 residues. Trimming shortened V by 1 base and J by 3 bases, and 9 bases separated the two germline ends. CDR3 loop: CASSLGHRDTGELFF. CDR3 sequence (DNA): TGTGCCAGCAGCTTAGGTCACAGGGACACCGGGGAGCTGTTTTTT.

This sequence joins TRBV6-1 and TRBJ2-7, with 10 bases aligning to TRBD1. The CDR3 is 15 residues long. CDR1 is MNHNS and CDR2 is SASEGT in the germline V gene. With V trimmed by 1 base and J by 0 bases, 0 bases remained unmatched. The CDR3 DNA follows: TGTGCCAGCAGTGAAGGGACAGGGGGCTCCTACGAGCAGTACGTC. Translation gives CASSEGTGGSYEQYV.